The T cell receptor (beta chain) under discussion was sequenced for a study of cytomegalovirus exposure and HLA in healthy donors. Whole-study findings and limits: In a later analysis, V- and J-gene trimming of beta chains associated with a DCLRE1C missense variant, replicated independently. Certain sequence variants were highly shared and formed a cluster, and this cluster was likely a sequencing artifact.

A single count supports this clone. The target antigen is unknown. The PCR used 60 Vbeta and 13 Jbeta primers. How the authors handled the data: Later work found 65 million to 85 million unique TCR beta chains, with 9.5 million to 14 million shared. Only in-frame clones appear in the TCRdb table, and some are missing; sequencing was by immunoSEQ multiplex PCR. The V and J calls and clone size come from that table; D and trimming were worked out from the DNA. The table records over 75,000 clones, 78% of them present only once. The V gene end was trimmed by 7 bases and the J gene end by 1 base; junction bases not matched to a gene: 10. The germline CDR1 and CDR2 sequences are SNHLY and FYNNEI. The CDR3 consists of 16 residues.

This TCR came from a woman between 55 and 75 years old in good health and CMV-seronegative. Input material: PBMCs. The chain uses TRBV2 and TRBJ2-7; 10 bases map to TRBD1. Here the CDR3 reads CASTLEGGQGSYEQYF. For the CDR3, the DNA is TGTGCCAGCACCCTCGAAGGGGGACAGGGGTCCTACGAGCAGTACTTC. Combining the CDR3 with reference TRBV2 and TRBJ2-7 gives the whole variable domain EPEVTQTPSHQVTQMGQEVILRCVPISNHLYFYWYRQILGQKVEFLVSFYNNEISEKSEIFDDQFSVERPDGSNFTLKIRSTKLEDSAMYFCASTLEGGQGSYEQYFGPGTRLTVT.